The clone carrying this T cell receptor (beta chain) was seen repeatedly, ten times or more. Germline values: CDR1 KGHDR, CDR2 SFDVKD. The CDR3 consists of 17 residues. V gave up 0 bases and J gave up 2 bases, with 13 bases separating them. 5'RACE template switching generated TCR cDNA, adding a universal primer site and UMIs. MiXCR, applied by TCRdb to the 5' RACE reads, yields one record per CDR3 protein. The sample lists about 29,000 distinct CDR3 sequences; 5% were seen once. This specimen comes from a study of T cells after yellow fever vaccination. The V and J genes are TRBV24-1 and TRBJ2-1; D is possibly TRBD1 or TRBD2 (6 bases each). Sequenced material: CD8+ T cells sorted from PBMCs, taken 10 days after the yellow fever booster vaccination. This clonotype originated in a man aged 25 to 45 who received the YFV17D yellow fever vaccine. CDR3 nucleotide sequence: TGTGCCACCAGTGATTTGCAAGGGGGAGGAGCCTACAATGAGCAGTTCTTC. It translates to CATSDLQGGGAYNEQFF.